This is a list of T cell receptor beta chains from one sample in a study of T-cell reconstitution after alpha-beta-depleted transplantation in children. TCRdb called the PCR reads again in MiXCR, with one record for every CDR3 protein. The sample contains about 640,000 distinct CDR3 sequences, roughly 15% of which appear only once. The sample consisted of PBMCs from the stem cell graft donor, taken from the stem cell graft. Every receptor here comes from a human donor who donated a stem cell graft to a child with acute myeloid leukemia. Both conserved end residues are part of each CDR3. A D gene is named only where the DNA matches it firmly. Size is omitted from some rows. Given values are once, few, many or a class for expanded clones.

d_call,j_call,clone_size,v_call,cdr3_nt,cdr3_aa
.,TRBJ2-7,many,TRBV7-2,TGTGCCAGCAGCTCCGGGACTCAATCCTACGAGCAGTACTTC,CASSSGTQSYEQYF
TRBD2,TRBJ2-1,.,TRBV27,TGTGCCAGCAGTTTAACGGGACTAGCGGGGGGGCCCAAAACCTACAATGAGCAGTTCTTC,CASSLTGLAGGPKTYNEQFF
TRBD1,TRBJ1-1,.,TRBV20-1,TGCAGTGCTATTGCCCCGGGACAGGGGCGGCCTGGGGCTTTCTTT,CSAIAPGQGRPGAFF
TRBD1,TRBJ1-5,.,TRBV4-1,TGCGCCAGCAGCCAGACAGGGGATAGCAATCAGCCCCAGCATTTT,CASSQTGDSNQPQHF
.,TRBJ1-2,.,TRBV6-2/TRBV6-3,TGTGCCAGCAGGTCCCGGACAGACGACTATGGCTACACCTTC,CASRSRTDDYGYTF
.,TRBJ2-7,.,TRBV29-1,TGCAGCGTTGTGGGGGAACTCTCCTACGAGCAGTACTTC,CSVVGELSYEQYF
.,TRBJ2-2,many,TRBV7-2,TGTGCCAGCAGTTTGGATCTTAGCAACACCGGGGAGCTGTTTTTT,CASSLDLSNTGELFF
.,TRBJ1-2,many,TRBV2,TGTGCCAGCAGTGAAACAGGCGACTATTCGGCCACCTTC,CASSETGDYSATF
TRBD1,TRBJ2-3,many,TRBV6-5,TGTGCCAGCAGTTACGGGACAGGGACAGATACGCAGTATTTT,CASSYGTGTDTQYF
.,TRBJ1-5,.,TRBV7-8,TGTGCCAGCAGCTTAAGGGAAAGTGACAATCAGCCCCAGCATTTT,CASSLRESDNQPQHF
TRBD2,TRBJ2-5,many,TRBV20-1,TGCAGTGCTAGAGATAATTGGCTAGCGGGGGGACCAGACCAAGAGACCCAGTACTTC,CSARDNWLAGGPDQETQYF
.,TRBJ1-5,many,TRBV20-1,TGCAGTGCTTCCAGGGGAATGAGAGACAATCAGCCCCAGCATTTT,CSASRGMRDNQPQHF
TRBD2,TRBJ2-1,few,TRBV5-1,TGCGCCAGCAGCTTCACTAGCGGGGGGCACAATGAGCAGTTCTTC,CASSFTSGGHNEQFF
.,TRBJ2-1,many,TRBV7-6,TGTGCCAGCAGCCTCCCCGAGACAGGCCTTGGGGCCTACAATGAGCAGTTCTTC,CASSLPETGLGAYNEQFF
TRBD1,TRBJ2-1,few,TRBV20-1,TGCAGTGCCCTCGACAGGGAAAAGAGAGATGAGCAGTTCTTC,CSALDREKRDEQFF
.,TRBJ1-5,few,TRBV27,TGTGCCAGCAGTTTCAGACAGGCAAGCAATCAGCCCCAGCATTTT,CASSFRQASNQPQHF
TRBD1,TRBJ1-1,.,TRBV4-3,TGCGCCAGCAGCCACTCGACAGGGGGCCCCGAAGCTTTCTTT,CASSHSTGGPEAFF
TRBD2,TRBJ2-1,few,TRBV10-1,TGCGCCAGCAGTGAGGGACTAGCGGGGGAGGCAATGGGGTACAATGAGCAGTTCTTC,CASSEGLAGEAMGYNEQFF
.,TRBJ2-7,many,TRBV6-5,TGTGCCAGCAGTTACTCTCTGTCAGGAGGCGCCGGCTACGAGCAGTACTTC,CASSYSLSGGAGYEQYF
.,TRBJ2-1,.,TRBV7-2,TGTGCCAGCAGAAAGGGGGGGCCGGAATACAATGAGCAGTTCTTC,CASRKGGPEYNEQFF
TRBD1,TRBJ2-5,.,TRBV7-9,TGTGCCAGCAGCAGGGGACAGGCGTACCAAGAGACCCAGTACTTC,CASSRGQAYQETQYF
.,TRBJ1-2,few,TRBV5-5,TGTGCCAGCAGCCCTATTTATGAACCTGGCTACACCTTC,CASSPIYEPGYTF
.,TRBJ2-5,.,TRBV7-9,TGTGCCAGCAGCTTAGCGATAGGACGTAGCGGAGAGACCCAGTACTTC,CASSLAIGRSGETQYF
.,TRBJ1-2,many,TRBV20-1,TGCAGTGCTGAAACGGGGGGTTATGGCTACACCTTC,CSAETGGYGYTF
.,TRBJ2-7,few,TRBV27,TGTGCCAGCAGTTTACGGGAGACAGGTCGCTGGGGTTACGAGCAGTACTTC,CASSLRETGRWGYEQYF
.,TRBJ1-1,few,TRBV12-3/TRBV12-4,TGTGCCAGCATTTGGGGGAGTGAAAGCGGAGCTTTCTTT,CASIWGSESGAFF
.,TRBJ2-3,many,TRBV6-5,TGTGCCAGCAGTTACGGGCCGGCGGGAGATACGCAGTATTTT,CASSYGPAGDTQYF
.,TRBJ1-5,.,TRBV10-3,TGTGCCATCAGTGAGTCGGTGCAGGGTTATCAGCCCCAGCATTTT,CAISESVQGYQPQHF
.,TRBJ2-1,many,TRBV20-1,TGCAGTAAAGCTCTACACAATGAGCAGTTCTTC,CSKALHNEQFF
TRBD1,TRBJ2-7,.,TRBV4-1,TGCGCCAGCAGCCAACCGAGGACAGGTCCCAACGAGCAGTACTTC,CASSQPRTGPNEQYF
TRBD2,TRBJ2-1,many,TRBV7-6,TGTGCCAGCAGCTTAAACCCGAGCGGGGGGAGCTCCTACAATGAGCAGTTCTTC,CASSLNPSGGSSYNEQFF
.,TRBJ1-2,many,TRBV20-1,TGCAGTGCTAGGGAAGGTTCCGGCTACACCTTC,CSAREGSGYTF
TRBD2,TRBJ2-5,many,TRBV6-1,TGTGCCAGCACACCCCAACCGGGACTACAAGAGACCCAGTACTTC,CASTPQPGLQETQYF
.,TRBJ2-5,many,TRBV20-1,TGCAGTGGTGAAGTAGGGAGCCAAGAGACCCAGTACTTC,CSGEVGSQETQYF
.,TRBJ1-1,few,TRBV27,TGTGCCAGCAGTTGGGTAGCGGGACAAGTAGGGACTGAAGCTTTCTTT,CASSWVAGQVGTEAFF
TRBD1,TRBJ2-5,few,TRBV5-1,TGCGCCAGCAGCTTGGTGGTCACAGGGGGGTACGAAGAGACCCAGTACTTC,CASSLVVTGGYEETQYF
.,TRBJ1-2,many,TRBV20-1,TGCAGTGCTAGAGGAGGGCACTATGGCTACACCTTC,CSARGGHYGYTF
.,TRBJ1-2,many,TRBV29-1,TGCAGCGTCGAACGAGGGTCGGGAGGCTACACCTTC,CSVERGSGGYTF
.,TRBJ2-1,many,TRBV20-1,TGCAGTGCATTCCGGGACACCGAGCAGTTCTTC,CSAFRDTEQFF
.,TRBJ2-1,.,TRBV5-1,TGCGCCAGCAGAAACCCCCCCCCGGGTAATGAGCAGTTCTTC,CASRNPPPGNEQFF
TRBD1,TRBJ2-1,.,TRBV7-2,TGTGCCAGCAGCTTAGTCGGGACAGGTTCCTACAATGAGCAGTTCTTC,CASSLVGTGSYNEQFF
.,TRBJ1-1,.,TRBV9,TGTGCCAGCAGCGCTCGTCCTAGGGGGGGCTCGGGAGCTTTCTTT,CASSARPRGGSGAFF
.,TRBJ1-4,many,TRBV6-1,TGTGCCAGCAGCCCCTTGACGTCGGGGGAAAAACTGTTTTTT,CASSPLTSGEKLFF